The 10 T cell receptor beta chains below come from one sample, sequenced in a study of blood T cell repertoires in COVID-19. Some clones are missing from TCRdb's copy, which holds only in-frame ones; the method was immunoSEQ multiplex PCR. The data show over 200,000 clones, about nine tenths seen once. The specimen was peripheral blood. The receptors here all came from a woman between 55 and 75 years old with acute or convalescent COVID-19.

The chain has TRBV19 and TRBJ1-5, with no clear D. Germline assignment: CDR1 LNHDA and CDR2 SQIVND (reference sequence). V was cut by 1 base and J by 1 base, with 14 bases left in between. The CDR3 is 17 residues long. The CDR3 DNA reads as TGTGCCAGTAGTATAGGAAGCGTATTAAAAAGCAATCAGCCCCAGCATTTT. Translated, it gives CASSIGSVLKSNQPQHF. Full variable domain (outside the CDR3, taken from reference TRBV19 and TRBJ1-5): DGGITQSPKYLFRKEGQNVTLSCEQNLNHDAMYWYRQDPGQGLRLIYYSQIVNDFQKGDIAEGYSVSREKKESFPLTVTSAQKNPTAFYLCASSIGSVLKSNQPQHFGDGTRLSIL.

The chain joins TRBV18 to TRBJ2-5, with TRBD1 as a possible D gene (5 bases). Germline lookup yields CDR1 KGHSH and CDR2 LQKENI. V shed 1 base and J shed 2 bases, with 8 bases lying between them. The CDR3 is made up of 14 amino acids. Here the CDR3 DNA reads TGTGCCAGCTCACCACAATCAGGGCAAGAGACCCAGTACTTC. Translated: CASSPQSGQETQYF. Variable domain in full (rest from reference TRBV18 and TRBJ2-5): NAGVMQNPRHLVRRRGQEARLRCSPMKGHSHVYWYRQLPEEGLKFMVYLQKENIIDESGMPKERFSAEFPKEGPSILRIQQVVRGDSAAYFCASSPQSGQETQYFGPGTRLLVL.

V and J are TRBV10-3 and TRBJ2-7; 10 bases map to TRBD2. After removal of 4 bases from V and 0 bases from J, the junction contained 9 bases not matched to a gene. This CDR3 has 17 residues. Germline loops: CDR1 ENHRY, CDR2 SYGVKD. The CDR3 sequence is CAISAPPSGGASYEQYF. In nucleotides, the CDR3 is TGTGCCATCAGTGCCCCGCCCAGCGGGGGGGCCTCCTACGAGCAGTACTTC.

The chain carries TRBV19 and TRBJ1-2; 8 nucleotides align to TRBD1. The J segment lost 1 base and the V segment lost 4 bases, leaving 2 bases of the junction unmatched. Germline CDR1 and CDR2: LNHDA and SQIVND (reference sequence). This CDR3 spans 14 amino acids. The CDR3 nucleotides are TGTGCCAGTAGTAGGACAGGGTTTAACTATGGCTACACCTTC. Protein sequence: CASSRTGFNYGYTF. Full variable domain (rest looked up from reference TRBV19 and TRBJ1-2): DGGITQSPKYLFRKEGQNVTLSCEQNLNHDAMYWYRQDPGQGLRLIYYSQIVNDFQKGDIAEGYSVSREKKESFPLTVTSAQKNPTAFYLCASSRTGFNYGYTFGSGTRLTVV.

V gene TRBV11-2 combines with J gene TRBJ1-2, with unresolved D. The CDR3 is 12 amino acids. Germline V CDR1 and CDR2: SGHAT, FQNNGV. V gave up 5 bases and J gave up 7 bases, with 11 bases separating them. The CDR3 region is CASSPTSLGYTF. CDR3 DNA sequence: TGTGCCAGCAGCCCGACTAGTCTTGGCTACACCTTC.

The gene calls are TRBV3-1 (or the pseudogene TRBV3-2) and TRBJ2-1, with 9 bases matching TRBD1. Trimming cost V 5 bases and J 7 bases; bases outside gene matches: 6. The CDR3 sequence is 14 residues long. Germline V gene lookup returns CDR1 LGHDT and CDR2 YNNKEL (reference sequence). This chain's CDR3 is CASSEGTGRNEQFF. The CDR3 DNA reads as TGTGCCAGCAGCGAGGGGACAGGGCGGAATGAGCAGTTCTTC.

Here the CDR3 DNA reads TGTGCCAGCAGCTTAGACACGGGAACCGGGACTGCGCAGTATTTT. Translation gives CASSLDTGTGTAQYF. The chain employs TRBV7-2 and TRBJ2-3, with a tentative D call TRBD2 (6 bases). CDR1 SGHTA and CDR2 FQGNSA come from the germline V gene. Trimming removed 1 base from V and 10 bases from J, with 18 bases in between. The CDR3 extends over 15 amino acids.

The chain has TRBV7-2 and TRBJ1-1; TRBD1 might be the D (5 bases). The germline V gene has CDR1 SGHTA and CDR2 FQGNSA. CDR3 length equals 14 residues. The V and J ends lost 3 bases and 11 bases respectively, with 19 bases between them. CDR3 in amino acids: CASSFTEGGVRAFF. Here the CDR3 DNA reads TGTGCCAGCAGCTTCACTGAGGGAGGGGTGCGGGCTTTCTTT. Looking up the rest from reference TRBV7-2 and TRBJ1-1 gives the full variable domain: GAGVSQSPSNKVTEKGKDVELRCDPISGHTALYWYRQSLGQGLEFLIYFQGNSAPDKSGLPSDRFSAERTGGSVSTLTIQRTQQEDSAVYLCASSFTEGGVRAFFGQGTRLTVV.

The genes are TRBV30 and TRBJ1-2; no reliable D call. Germline values: CDR1 GTSNPN, CDR2 SVGIG (reference sequence). This CDR3 comprises 13 residues. Trimming left V 0 bases short and J 8 bases short, with 13 bases between. CDR3 bases: TGTGCCTGGAGTGTAATAGAGATTTGGGGCTACACCTTC. This gives the protein CAWSVIEIWGYTF. Drawing the rest from reference TRBV30 and TRBJ1-2, the complete variable domain is SQTIHQWPATLVQPVGSPLSLECTVEGTSNPNLYWYRQAAGRGLQLLFYSVGIGQISSEVPQNLSASRPQDRQFILSSKKLLLSDSGFYLCAWSVIEIWGYTFGSGTRLTVV.

The chain is built from TRBV29-1 and TRBJ2-7; weak D call: TRBD2 (6 bases). Trimming removed 7 bases at V and 3 bases at J, with 10 bases between. The germline V gene has CDR1 SQVTM and CDR2 ANQGSEA. CDR3 length: 11 amino acids. CDR3 sequence (DNA): TGCAGCGCTGGGGGGAACTACGAGCAGTACTTC. Amino acids: CSAGGNYEQYF.